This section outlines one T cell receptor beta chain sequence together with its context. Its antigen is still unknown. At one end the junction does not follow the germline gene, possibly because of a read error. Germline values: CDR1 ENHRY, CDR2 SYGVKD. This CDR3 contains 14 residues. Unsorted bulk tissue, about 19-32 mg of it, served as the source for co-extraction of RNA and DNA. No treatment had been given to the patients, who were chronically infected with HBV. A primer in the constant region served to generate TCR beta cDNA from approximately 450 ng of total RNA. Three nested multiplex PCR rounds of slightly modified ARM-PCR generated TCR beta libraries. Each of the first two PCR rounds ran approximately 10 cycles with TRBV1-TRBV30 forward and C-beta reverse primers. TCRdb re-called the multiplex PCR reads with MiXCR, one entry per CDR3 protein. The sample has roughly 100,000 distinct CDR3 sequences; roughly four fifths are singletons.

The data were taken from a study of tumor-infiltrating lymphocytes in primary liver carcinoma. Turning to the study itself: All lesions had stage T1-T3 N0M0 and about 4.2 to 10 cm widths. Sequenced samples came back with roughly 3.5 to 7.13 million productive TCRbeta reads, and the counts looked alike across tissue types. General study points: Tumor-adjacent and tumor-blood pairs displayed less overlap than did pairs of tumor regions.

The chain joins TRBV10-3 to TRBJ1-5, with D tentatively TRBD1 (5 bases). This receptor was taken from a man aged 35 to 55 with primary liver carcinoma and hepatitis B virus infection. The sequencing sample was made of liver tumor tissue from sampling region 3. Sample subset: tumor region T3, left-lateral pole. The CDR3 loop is CTISPTGGNQPQHF. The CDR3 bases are TGTACCATCAGTCCGACTGGGGGTAATCAGCCCCAGCATTTT.